This record concerns one TCR beta chain sequence. This specimen belongs to a study of blood T cell repertoires in COVID-19. Study background: Acute and convalescent COVID-19 specimens originated in the United States, Italy and Spain. T cells, B-cell-depleted T cells, or PBMCs supplied cDNA or gDNA.

Original analysis: Cell counts per sample came from amplifying reference gene primers. The table came from immunoSEQ multiplex PCR; TCRdb's copy has only in-frame clones and leaves some out. V and J calls and clone size are given by that table; D and trimming were obtained from the DNA. The sample consists of 200,000 or so clones, less than 90% of them appearing once. The sequencing input was peripheral blood. This TCR was sampled from a man between 65 and 80 years old with active or convalescent COVID-19.

CDR3 sequence reads: CASSPGRGEPQHF. Written as DNA, the CDR3 is TGTGCCAGTAGTCCTGGACGGGGGGAGCCCCAGCATTTT. The chain links TRBV19 to TRBJ1-5; D is perhaps TRBD1 (5 bases). Trimming left V 5 bases short and J 8 bases short, with 13 bases between. The CDR3 totals 13 residues. The germline V gene encodes CDR1 LNHDA and CDR2 SQIVND (reference sequence).